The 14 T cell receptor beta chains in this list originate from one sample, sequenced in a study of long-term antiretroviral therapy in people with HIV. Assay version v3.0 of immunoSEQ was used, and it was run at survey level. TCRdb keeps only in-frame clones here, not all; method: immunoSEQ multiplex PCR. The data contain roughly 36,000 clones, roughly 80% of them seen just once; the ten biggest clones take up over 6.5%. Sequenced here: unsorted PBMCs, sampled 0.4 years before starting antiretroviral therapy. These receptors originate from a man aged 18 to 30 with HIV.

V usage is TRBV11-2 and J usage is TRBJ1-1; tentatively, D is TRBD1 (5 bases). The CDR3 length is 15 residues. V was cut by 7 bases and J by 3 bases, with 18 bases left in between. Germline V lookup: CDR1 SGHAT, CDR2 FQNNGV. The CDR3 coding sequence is TGTGCCAGCAACACCGGGGGGACCCTGGACACTGAAGCTTTCTTT. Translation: CASNTGGTLDTEAFF. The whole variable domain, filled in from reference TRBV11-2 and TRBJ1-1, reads EAGVAQSPRYKIIEKRQSVAFWCNPISGHATLYWYQQILGQGPKLLIQFQNNGVVDDSQLPKDRFSAERLKGVDSTLKIQPAKLEDSAVYLCASNTGGTLDTEAFFGQGTRLTVV.

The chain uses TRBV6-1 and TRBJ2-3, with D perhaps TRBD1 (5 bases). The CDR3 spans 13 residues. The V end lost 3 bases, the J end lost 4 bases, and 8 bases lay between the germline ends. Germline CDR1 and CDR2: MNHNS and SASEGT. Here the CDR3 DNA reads TGTGCCAGCAGTGAGGCAGGGCCAGATACGCAGTATTTT. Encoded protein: CASSEAGPDTQYF.

DNA of the CDR3: TGTGCCAGCTCACTATTGATGACAGGGCACAGCTCCTACGAGCAGTACTTC. Translating it yields CASSLLMTGHSSYEQYF. This chain links TRBV18 with TRBJ2-7; 7 bases line up with TRBD1. V lost 4 bases, J lost 0 bases, and 12 bases stayed unmatched. Germline V gene data show CDR1 as KGHSH and CDR2 as LQKENI. This CDR3 has 17 amino acids.

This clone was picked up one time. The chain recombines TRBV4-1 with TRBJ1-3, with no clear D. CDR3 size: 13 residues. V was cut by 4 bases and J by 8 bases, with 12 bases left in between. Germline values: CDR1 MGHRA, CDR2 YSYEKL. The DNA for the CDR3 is TGCGCCAGCAGCCTCGGACCGGGAGACACCATATATTTT. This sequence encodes CASSLGPGDTIYF.

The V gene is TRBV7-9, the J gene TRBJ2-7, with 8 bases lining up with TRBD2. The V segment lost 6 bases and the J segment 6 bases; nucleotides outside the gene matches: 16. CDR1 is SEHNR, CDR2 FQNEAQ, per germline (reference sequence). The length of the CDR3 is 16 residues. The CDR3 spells CASSFRGAGDRGEQYF. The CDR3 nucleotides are TGTGCCAGCAGTTTCCGAGGAGCGGGAGATCGGGGCGAGCAGTACTTC.

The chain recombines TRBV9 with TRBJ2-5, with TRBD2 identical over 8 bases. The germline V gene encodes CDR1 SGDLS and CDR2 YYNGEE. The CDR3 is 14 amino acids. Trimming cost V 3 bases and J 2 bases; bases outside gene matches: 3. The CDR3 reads CASSGAGGQETQYF. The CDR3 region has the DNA TGTGCCAGCAGCGGGGCGGGAGGACAAGAGACCCAGTACTTC.

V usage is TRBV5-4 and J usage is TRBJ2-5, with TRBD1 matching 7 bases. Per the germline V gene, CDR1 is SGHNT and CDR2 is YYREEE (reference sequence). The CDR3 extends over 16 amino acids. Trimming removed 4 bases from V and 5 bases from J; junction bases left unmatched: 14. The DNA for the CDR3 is TGTGCCAGCAGCCAAAACAGGGGACGGTCGACGGAGACCCAGTACTTC. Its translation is CASSQNRGRSTETQYF.

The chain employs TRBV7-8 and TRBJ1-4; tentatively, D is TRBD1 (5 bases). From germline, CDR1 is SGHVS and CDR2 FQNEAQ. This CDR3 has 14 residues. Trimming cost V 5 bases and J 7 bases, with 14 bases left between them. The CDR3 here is CASSLGVVSEKLFF. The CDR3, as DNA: TGTGCCAGCAGCCTAGGGGTAGTAAGTGAAAAACTGTTTTTT. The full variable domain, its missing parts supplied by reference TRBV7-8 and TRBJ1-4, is GAGVSQSPRYKVAKRGQDVALRCDPISGHVSLFWYQQALGQGPEFLTYFQNEAQLDKSGLPSDRFFAERPEGSVSTLKIQRTQQEDSAVYLCASSLGVVSEKLFFGSGTQLSVL.

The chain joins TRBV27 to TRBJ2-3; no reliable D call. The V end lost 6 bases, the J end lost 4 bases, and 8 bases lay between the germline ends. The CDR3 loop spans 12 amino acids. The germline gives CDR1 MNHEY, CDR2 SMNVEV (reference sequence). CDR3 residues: CASSLGSDTQYF. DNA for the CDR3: TGTGCCAGCAGCCTCGGGTCAGATACGCAGTATTTT.

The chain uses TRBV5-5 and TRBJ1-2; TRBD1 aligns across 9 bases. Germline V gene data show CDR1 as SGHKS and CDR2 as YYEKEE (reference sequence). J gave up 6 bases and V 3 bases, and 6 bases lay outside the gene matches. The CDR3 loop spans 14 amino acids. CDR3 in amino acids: CASSSIQGAHGYTF. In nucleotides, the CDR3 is TGTGCCAGCAGCTCGATACAGGGGGCTCATGGCTACACCTTC.

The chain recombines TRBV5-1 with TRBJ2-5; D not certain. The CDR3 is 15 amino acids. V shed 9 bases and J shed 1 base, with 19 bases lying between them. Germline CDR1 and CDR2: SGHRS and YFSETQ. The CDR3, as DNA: TGCGCCACCACGACGAAGGGCCTCATCCAAGAGACCCAGTACTTC. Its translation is CATTTKGLIQETQYF.

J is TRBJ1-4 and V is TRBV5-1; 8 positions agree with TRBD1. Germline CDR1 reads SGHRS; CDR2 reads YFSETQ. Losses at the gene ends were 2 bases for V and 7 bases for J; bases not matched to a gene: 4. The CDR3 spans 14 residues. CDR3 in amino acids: CASSFRQGFEKLFF. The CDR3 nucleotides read TGCGCCAGCAGCTTTCGACAGGGGTTTGAAAAACTGTTTTTT. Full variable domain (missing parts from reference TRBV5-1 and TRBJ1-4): KAGVTQTPRYLIKTRGQQVTLSCSPISGHRSVSWYQQTPGQGLQFLFEYFSETQRNKGNFPGRFSGRQFSNSRSEMNVSTLELGDSALYLCASSFRQGFEKLFFGSGTQLSVL.

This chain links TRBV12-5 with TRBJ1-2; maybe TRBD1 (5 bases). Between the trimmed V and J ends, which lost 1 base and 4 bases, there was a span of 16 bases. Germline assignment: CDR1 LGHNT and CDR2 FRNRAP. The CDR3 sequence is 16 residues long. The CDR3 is CASGLDRGEVVYGYTF. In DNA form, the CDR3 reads TGTGCTAGTGGTTTGGATCGGGGGGAGGTGGTCTATGGCTACACCTTC.

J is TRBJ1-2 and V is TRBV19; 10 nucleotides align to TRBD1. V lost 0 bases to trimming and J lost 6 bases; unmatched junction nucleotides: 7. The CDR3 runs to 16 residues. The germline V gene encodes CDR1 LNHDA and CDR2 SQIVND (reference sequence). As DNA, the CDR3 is TGTGCCAGTAGTATAGAGGGGACAGGGGCAGCGGATGGCTACACCTTC. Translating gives CASSIEGTGAADGYTF.